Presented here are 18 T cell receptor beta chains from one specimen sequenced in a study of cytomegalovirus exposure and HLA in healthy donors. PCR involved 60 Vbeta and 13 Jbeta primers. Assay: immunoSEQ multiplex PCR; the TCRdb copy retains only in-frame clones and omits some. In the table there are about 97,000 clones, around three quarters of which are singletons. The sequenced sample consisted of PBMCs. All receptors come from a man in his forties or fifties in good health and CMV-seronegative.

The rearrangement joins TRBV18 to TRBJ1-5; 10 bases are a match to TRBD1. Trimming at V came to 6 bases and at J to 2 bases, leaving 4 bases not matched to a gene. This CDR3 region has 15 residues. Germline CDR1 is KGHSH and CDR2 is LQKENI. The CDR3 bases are TGTGCCAGCTCTACCGGGACAGGGGGCAATCAGCCCCAGCATTTT. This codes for CASSTGTGGNQPQHF. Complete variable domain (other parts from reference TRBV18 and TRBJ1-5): NAGVMQNPRHLVRRRGQEARLRCSPMKGHSHVYWYRQLPEEGLKFMVYLQKENIIDESGMPKERFSAEFPKEGPSILRIQQVVRGDSAAYFCASSTGTGGNQPQHFGDGTRLSIL.

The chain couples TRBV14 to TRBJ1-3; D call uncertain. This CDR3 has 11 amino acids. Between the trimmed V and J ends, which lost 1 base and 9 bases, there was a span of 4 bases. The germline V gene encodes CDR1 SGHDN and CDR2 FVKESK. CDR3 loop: CASSQVSTIYF. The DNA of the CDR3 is TGTGCCAGCAGCCAAGTGAGCACCATATATTTT.

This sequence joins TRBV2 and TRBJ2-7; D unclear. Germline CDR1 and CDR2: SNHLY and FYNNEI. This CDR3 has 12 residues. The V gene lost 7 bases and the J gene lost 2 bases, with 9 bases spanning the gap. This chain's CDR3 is CASKAETYEQYF. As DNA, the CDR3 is TGTGCCAGCAAAGCCGAAACCTACGAGCAGTACTTC.

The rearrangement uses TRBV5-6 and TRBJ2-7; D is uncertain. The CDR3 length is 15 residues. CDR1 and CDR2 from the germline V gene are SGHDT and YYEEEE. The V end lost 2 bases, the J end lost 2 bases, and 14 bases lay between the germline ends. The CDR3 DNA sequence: TGTGCCAGCAGCTTCGGGTCACGGAGTCCCTACGAGCAGTACGTC. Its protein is CASSFGSRSPYEQYV.

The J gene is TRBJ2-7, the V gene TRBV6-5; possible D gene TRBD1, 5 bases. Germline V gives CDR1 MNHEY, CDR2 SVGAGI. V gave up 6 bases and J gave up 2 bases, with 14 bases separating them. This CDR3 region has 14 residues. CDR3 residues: CASRKDNPPYEQYV. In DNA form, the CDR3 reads TGTGCCAGCAGGAAGGACAACCCCCCCTACGAGCAGTACGTC.

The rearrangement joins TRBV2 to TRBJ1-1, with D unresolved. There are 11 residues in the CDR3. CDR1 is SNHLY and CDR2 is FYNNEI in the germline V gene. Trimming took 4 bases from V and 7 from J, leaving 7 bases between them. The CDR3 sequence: CASSAHSEAFF. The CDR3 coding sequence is TGTGCCAGCAGTGCCCACAGTGAAGCTTTCTTT.

The DNA of the CDR3 is TGTGCCAGTAGCCCCATTCTGGCCACGAACACCGGGGAGCTGTTTTTT. It encodes CASSPILATNTGELFF. J is TRBJ2-2 and V is TRBV19, with no clear D. The germline V gene has CDR1 LNHDA and CDR2 SQIVND (reference sequence). The CDR3 is 16 amino acids. The V and J ends lost 6 bases and 0 bases respectively, with 14 bases between them.

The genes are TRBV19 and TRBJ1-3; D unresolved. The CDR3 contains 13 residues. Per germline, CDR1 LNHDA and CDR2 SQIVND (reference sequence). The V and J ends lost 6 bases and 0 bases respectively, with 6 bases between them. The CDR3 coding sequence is TGTGCCAGTAGGCGGGACTCTGGAAACACCATATATTTT. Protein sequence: CASRRDSGNTIYF. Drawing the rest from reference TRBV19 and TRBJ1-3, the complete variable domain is DGGITQSPKYLFRKEGQNVTLSCEQNLNHDAMYWYRQDPGQGLRLIYYSQIVNDFQKGDIAEGYSVSREKKESFPLTVTSAQKNPTAFYLCASRRDSGNTIYFGEGSWLTVV.

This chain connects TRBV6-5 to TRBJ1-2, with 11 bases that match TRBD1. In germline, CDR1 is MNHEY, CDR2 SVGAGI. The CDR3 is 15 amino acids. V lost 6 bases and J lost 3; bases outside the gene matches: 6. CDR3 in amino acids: CASRPGTGGDYGYTF. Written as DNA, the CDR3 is TGTGCCAGCAGACCCGGGACAGGGGGAGACTATGGCTACACCTTC.

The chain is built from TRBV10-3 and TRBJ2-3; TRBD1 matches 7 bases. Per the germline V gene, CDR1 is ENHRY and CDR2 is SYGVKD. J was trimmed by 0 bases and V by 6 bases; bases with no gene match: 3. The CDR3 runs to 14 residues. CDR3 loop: CAIRGQSSTDTQYF. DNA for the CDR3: TGTGCCATCAGGGGACAGTCTAGCACAGATACGCAGTATTTT.

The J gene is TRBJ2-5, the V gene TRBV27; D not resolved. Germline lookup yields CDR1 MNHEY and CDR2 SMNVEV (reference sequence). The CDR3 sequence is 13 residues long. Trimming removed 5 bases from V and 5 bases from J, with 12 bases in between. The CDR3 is CASSPDSWETQYF. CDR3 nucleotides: TGTGCCAGCAGTCCAGACTCCTGGGAGACCCAGTACTTC.

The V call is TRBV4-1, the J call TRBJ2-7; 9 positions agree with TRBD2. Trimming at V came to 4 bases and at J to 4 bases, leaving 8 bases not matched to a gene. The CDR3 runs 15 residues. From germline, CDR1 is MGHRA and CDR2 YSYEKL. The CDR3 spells CASSLGASGVYEQYF. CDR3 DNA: TGCGCCAGCAGCCTTGGCGCTAGCGGGGTGTACGAGCAGTACTTC.

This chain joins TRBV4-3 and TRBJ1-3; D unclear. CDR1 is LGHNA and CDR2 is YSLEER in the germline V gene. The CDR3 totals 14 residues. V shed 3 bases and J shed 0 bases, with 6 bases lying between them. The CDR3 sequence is CASSQAVSGNTIYF. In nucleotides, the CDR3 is TGCGCCAGCAGCCAGGCAGTCTCTGGAAACACCATATATTTT.

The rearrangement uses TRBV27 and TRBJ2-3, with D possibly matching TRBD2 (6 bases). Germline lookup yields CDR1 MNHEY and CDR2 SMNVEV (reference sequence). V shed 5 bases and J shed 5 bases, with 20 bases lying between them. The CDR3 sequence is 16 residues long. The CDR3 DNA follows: TGTGCCAGCAGTCCCTACCAAAGACTAGATATAGATACGCAGTATTTT. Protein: CASSPYQRLDIDTQYF.

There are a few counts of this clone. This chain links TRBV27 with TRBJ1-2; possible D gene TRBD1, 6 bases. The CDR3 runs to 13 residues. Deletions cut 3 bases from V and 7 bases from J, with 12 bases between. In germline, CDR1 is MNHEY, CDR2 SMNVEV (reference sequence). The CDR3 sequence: CASSLRGAPGYTF. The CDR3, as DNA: TGTGCCAGCAGTTTGCGGGGGGCGCCTGGCTACACCTTC.

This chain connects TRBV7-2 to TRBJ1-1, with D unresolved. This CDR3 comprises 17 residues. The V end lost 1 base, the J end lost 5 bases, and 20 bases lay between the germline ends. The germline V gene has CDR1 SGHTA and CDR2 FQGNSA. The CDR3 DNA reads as TGTGCCAGCAGCTTAGAGGTAACTTCGGGGATGAGGACTGAAGCTTTCTTT. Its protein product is CASSLEVTSGMRTEAFF.

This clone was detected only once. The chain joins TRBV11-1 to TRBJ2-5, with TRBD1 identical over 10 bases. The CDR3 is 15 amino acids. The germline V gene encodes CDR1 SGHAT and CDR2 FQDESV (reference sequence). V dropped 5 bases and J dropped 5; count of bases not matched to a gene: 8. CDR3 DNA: TGTGCCAGCAGCCGTAGGACAGGGGGTGAGGAGACCCAGTACTTC. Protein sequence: CASSRRTGGEETQYF.

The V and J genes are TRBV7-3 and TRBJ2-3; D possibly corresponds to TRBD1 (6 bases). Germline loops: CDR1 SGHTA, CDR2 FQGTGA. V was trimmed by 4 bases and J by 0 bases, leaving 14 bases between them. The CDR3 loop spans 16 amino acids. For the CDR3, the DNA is TGTGCCAGCAGCTCAGCCGGGACAATTAGCACAGATACGCAGTATTTT. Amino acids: CASSSAGTISTDTQYF.